The 26 T cell receptor beta chains listed next were all sequenced from one sample in a study of glioma-infiltrating T cells after dendritic cell vaccination. The method was immunoSEQ multiplex PCR; TCRdb's version includes in-frame clones alone and lacks a portion of them. The sample has about 73,000 clones, almost 85% seen once; the top ten hold around 2.3%. The source material was blood, sampled before dendritic cell vaccination. The receptors derive from a human donor with glioblastoma.

This chain uses TRBV9 with TRBJ2-2; 8 bases match TRBD1. Germline CDR1 reads SGDLS; CDR2 reads YYNGEE. This CDR3 region has 15 residues. The ends lost 0 bases at V and 5 bases at J; junction bases unmatched: 3. CDR3 in DNA: TGTGCCAGCAGCGTAGTGCAGGGGGCAACCGGGGAGCTGTTTTTT. Translation gives CASSVVQGATGELFF.

The chain combines TRBV5-5 with TRBJ2-5; D possibly corresponds to TRBD1 (6 bases). CDR1 SGHKS and CDR2 YYEKEE come from the germline V gene (reference sequence). Trimming took off 4 bases at V and 5 bases at J, with 12 bases between the two ends. This CDR3 has 13 residues. CDR3 residues: CASSRDITETQYF. The CDR3 DNA is TGTGCCAGCAGCCGGGACATCACGGAGACCCAGTACTTC.

The genes are TRBV15 and TRBJ2-1, with D possibly matching TRBD2 (5 bases). V gave up 0 bases and J gave up 7 bases, with 16 bases separating them. The CDR3 is made up of 16 amino acids. Germline-derived CDR1 and CDR2 are LNHNV and YYDKDF (reference sequence). The CDR3 coding sequence is TGTGCCACCAGCAGAGATCGAAGCGGCAAAAGGAATGAGCAGTTCTTC. Its protein product is CATSRDRSGKRNEQFF.

V is TRBV13 and J is TRBJ2-3; the match to TRBD1 covers 7 bases. V was pared by 5 bases and J by 1 base, with 9 bases of the junction left unmatched. The CDR3 has 16 residues. CDR1 and CDR2 (germline): PRHDT, FYEKMQ (reference sequence). The CDR3 nucleotides are TGTGCCAGCAGCAACACAACAGGGGTAGGCACAGATACGCAGTATTTT. This sequence encodes CASSNTTGVGTDTQYF.

This clone occurred a few times. The rearrangement links TRBV5-4 to TRBJ2-5, with 10 bases aligning to TRBD1. V was clipped by 4 bases and J by 6 bases; unmatched bases: 12. The CDR3 loop spans 16 amino acids. The V gene's germline CDR1 is SGHNT and CDR2 YYREEE (reference sequence). This CDR3 is CASSTTGTGELQTQYF. CDR3 DNA sequence: TGTGCCAGCAGCACAACCGGGACAGGGGAGTTGCAGACCCAGTACTTC.

The genes are TRBV29-1 and TRBJ2-1; 10 positions match TRBD1. From germline, CDR1 is SQVTM and CDR2 ANQGSEA. V trimming: 5 bases; J trimming: 6 bases; junction bases outside the gene matches: 7. The CDR3 spans 14 residues. The CDR3 DNA follows: TGCAGCGTTATACGACAGGGGGCGTCCAATGAGCAGTTCTTC. It translates to CSVIRQGASNEQFF.

This chain uses TRBV19 with TRBJ1-2; TRBD1 aligns across 7 bases. Per germline, CDR1 LNHDA and CDR2 SQIVND (reference sequence). The CDR3 has 15 residues. After removal of 4 bases from V and 7 bases from J, the junction contained 12 bases not matched to a gene. The CDR3 loop reads CASSTSLGTDFGYTF. CDR3 sequence (DNA): TGTGCCAGTAGTACCTCCCTTGGGACAGATTTTGGCTACACCTTC.

This clone was seen only a few times. This chain uses TRBV7-3 with TRBJ2-2, with D tentatively TRBD1 (5 bases). With 0 bases removed from V and 7 bases from J, the gap between germline ends came to 18 bases. The CDR3 has 17 residues. CDR1 and CDR2 (germline): SGHTA, FQGTGA. The CDR3 reads CASSLTGIGKGVGELFF. The CDR3 bases are TGTGCCAGCAGCTTAACGGGGATAGGGAAAGGGGTCGGGGAGCTGTTTTTT.

The chain couples TRBV2 to TRBJ1-2; D possibly corresponds to TRBD1 (5 bases). Germline V gene lookup returns CDR1 SNHLY and CDR2 FYNNEI. Trimming stripped 6 bases from V and 1 base from J, with 12 bases between. The CDR3 length is 14 residues. CDR3 region: CASRLEGVNYGYTF. The CDR3 nucleotides are TGTGCCAGCAGGCTTGAAGGGGTTAACTATGGCTACACCTTC.

This chain joins TRBV19 and TRBJ2-1, with a possible D match to TRBD2 (6 bases). The CDR3 spans 13 residues. V gave up 8 bases and J gave up 3 bases, with 11 bases separating them. Germline CDR1 is LNHDA and CDR2 is SQIVND (reference sequence). CDR3 amino acids: CASGGFLYNEQFF. CDR3 bases: TGTGCCAGTGGGGGGTTTCTCTACAATGAGCAGTTCTTC.

V and J are TRBV25-1 and TRBJ1-2, with D perhaps matching TRBD1 (6 bases). CDR3 length: 13 residues. Germline assignment: CDR1 MGHDK and CDR2 SYGVNS. Between the trimmed V and J ends, which lost 3 bases and 7 bases, there was a span of 12 bases. The CDR3 region has the DNA TGTGCCAGCAGTGACTACAGGGTTGCTGGCTACACCTTC. Translating it yields CASSDYRVAGYTF.

The chain recombines TRBV6-1 with TRBJ2-1; tentatively, D is TRBD2 (5 bases). This CDR3 spans 11 amino acids. V lost 3 bases to trimming and J lost 15 bases, with 12 bases between them. Germline V gives CDR1 MNHNS, CDR2 SASEGT. CDR3 DNA sequence: TGTGCCAGCAGTGAGACCGGACTGCCGTTCTTC. Its translation: CASSETGLPFF.

V usage is TRBV6-4 and J usage is TRBJ2-3, with 9 bases that match TRBD2. V lost 2 bases to trimming and J lost 2 bases; unmatched junction nucleotides: 2. Germline CDR1 is MRHNA and CDR2 is SNTAGT. This CDR3 contains 15 residues. CDR3 sequence reads: CASSDAGGHTDTQYF. The CDR3 nucleotides read TGTGCCAGCAGTGACGCGGGGGGGCACACAGATACGCAGTATTTT.

This clone was observed a handful of times. The genes are TRBV4-1 and TRBJ2-1; the D gene is possibly TRBD2 (6 bases). Trimming shortened V by 3 bases and J by 10 bases, and 16 bases separated the two germline ends. Germline-derived CDR1 and CDR2 are MGHRA and YSYEKL. CDR3 length equals 14 residues. DNA for the CDR3: TGCGCCAGCAGCCAGCTTGGGGGGAGGATAGAGCAGTTCTTC. It encodes CASSQLGGRIEQFF.

The chain has TRBV7-9 and TRBJ1-4; no reliable D call. In germline, CDR1 is SEHNR, CDR2 FQNEAQ (reference sequence). CDR3 size: 15 residues. Between the trimmed V and J ends, which lost 3 bases and 0 bases, there was a span of 8 bases. DNA for the CDR3: TGTGCCAGCAGCTTTCTAGACCCAACTAATGAAAAACTGTTTTTT. As protein: CASSFLDPTNEKLFF.

V usage is TRBV5-6 and J usage is TRBJ2-6, with a tentative D call TRBD1 (6 bases). This CDR3 comprises 17 residues. Germline CDR1 and CDR2: SGHDT and YYEEEE. The V end was cut by 4 bases, the J end by 3 bases, with 17 bases between. In DNA, the CDR3 is TGTGCCAGCAGCCCCCGTAATTGGGGGCTTGGGGCCAACGTCCTGACTTTC. This codes for CASSPRNWGLGANVLTF.

The rearrangement joins TRBV10-2 to TRBJ2-7; 12 bases fit TRBD2. Germline loops: CDR1 WSHSY, CDR2 SAAADI. The CDR3 is 18 residues long. The J segment lost 3 bases and the V segment lost 6 bases, leaving 15 bases of the junction unmatched. The CDR3 spells CASRAPRTSGEDSYEQYV. The CDR3 nucleotides are TGCGCCAGCAGGGCGCCTCGGACTAGCGGGGAAGACAGCTACGAGCAGTACGTC.

By proportion, this clone is medium-sized. The chain joins TRBV10-1 to TRBJ2-1, with D possibly matching TRBD1 (5 bases). The V gene lost 6 bases and the J gene lost 5 bases, with 11 bases spanning the gap. Germline V CDR1 and CDR2: WNHNN, SYGVQD (reference sequence). The CDR3 extends over 13 amino acids. CDR3 in amino acids: CASSRDLNNEQFF. In DNA form, the CDR3 reads TGCGCCAGCAGCAGGGATTTGAACAATGAGCAGTTCTTC.

The chain recombines TRBV11-2 with TRBJ1-6; D is uncertain. This CDR3 region has 12 residues. Germline V gives CDR1 SGHAT, CDR2 FQNNGV. The V end was cut by 4 bases, the J end by 12 bases, with 10 bases between. CDR3 loop: CASSSFSGPLHF. CDR3 nucleotides: TGTGCCAGCAGCTCCTTCTCGGGACCCCTCCACTTT.

The chain links TRBV5-4 to TRBJ2-3; 13 nucleotides align to TRBD2. The trim removed 4 bases at V and 2 bases at J, leaving 4 bases unmatched. CDR3 length: 16 amino acids. Germline-derived CDR1 and CDR2 are SGHNT and YYREEE (reference sequence). The CDR3 region is CASSTGLAGVTDTQYF. CDR3 DNA: TGTGCCAGCAGCACAGGACTAGCGGGGGTCACAGATACGCAGTATTTT.

This chain connects TRBV2 to TRBJ2-1, with D perhaps TRBD1 (6 bases). CDR1 is SNHLY and CDR2 is FYNNEI in the germline V gene. V was pared by 9 bases and J by 4 bases, with 16 bases between. This CDR3 is built from 14 residues. This CDR3 is CARGPRQVYNEQFF. The CDR3 bases are TGTGCCAGAGGCCCCCGACAGGTATACAATGAGCAGTTCTTC.

V is TRBV27 and J is TRBJ2-3; 9 bases align to TRBD2. CDR3 length: 16 residues. Germline CDR1 is MNHEY and CDR2 is SMNVEV (reference sequence). V lost 6 bases and J lost 2; bases outside the gene matches: 9. The chain's CDR3 is CASSLLGLATTDTQYF. The CDR3 DNA follows: TGTGCCAGCAGCCTTTTGGGACTAGCCACCACAGATACGCAGTATTTT.

The chain uses TRBV5-1 and TRBJ1-2; TRBD1 might be the D (6 bases). Germline values: CDR1 SGHRS, CDR2 YFSETQ. The V gene lost 2 bases and the J gene lost 3 bases, with 14 bases spanning the gap. This CDR3 region has 15 residues. The CDR3 DNA sequence: TGCGCCAGCAGCTTATGGACAGCCCGAGACTATGGCTACACCTTC. This gives the protein CASSLWTARDYGYTF.

The chain carries TRBV4-1 and TRBJ2-7; 7 bases are shared with TRBD1. Germline lookup yields CDR1 MGHRA and CDR2 YSYEKL. This CDR3 has 17 amino acids. J lost 2 bases, V lost 1 base, and 11 bases had no gene match. CDR3: CASSQVQSQGIPYEQYF. Here the CDR3 DNA reads TGCGCCAGCAGCCAAGTCCAGTCACAGGGGATCCCCTACGAGCAGTACTTC.

J is TRBJ2-7 and V is TRBV28; 7 nucleotides agree with TRBD2. In germline, CDR1 is MDHEN, CDR2 SYDVKM. The CDR3 length is 17 residues. The V segment lost 5 bases and the J segment 5 bases; nucleotides outside the gene matches: 18. CDR3 residues: CASSPSRGLGSFDEQYF. The DNA for the CDR3 is TGTGCCAGCAGTCCAAGCCGAGGACTAGGGTCCTTTGACGAGCAGTACTTC.

The chain employs TRBV19 and TRBJ2-2; TRBD1 matches 8 bases. This CDR3 contains 16 residues. With V trimmed by 0 bases and J by 5 bases, 5 bases remained unmatched. Germline V CDR1 and CDR2: LNHDA, SQIVND (reference sequence). The CDR3 DNA reads as TGTGCCAGTAGTATAGATGGACAGGGATGGACCGGGGAGCTGTTTTTT. Encoded protein: CASSIDGQGWTGELFF.